These 25 T cell receptor beta chains share one sample of origin, sequenced in a study of blood T cell repertoires in COVID-19 (dated by TCRdb to 2019 to 2021). The protocol used for the library was the immunoSEQ multiplex PCR assay. The clones in this table, taken by TCRdb from immuneACCESS, are in-frame only. Not every clone is retained; where verified, under half of the shortfall comes from an unresolved V gene, and the cause of the rest is unknown. The sample contains some 200,000 clones, around 82% of them found a single time. 7.5% of the sample belongs to the ten largest clones. Material for sequencing was PBMCs or T cells enriched from blood (not recorded which). These receptors originate from a man aged 40-50 years who had recovered from COVID-19.

The chain links TRBV7-8 to TRBJ1-5; TRBD1 matches at 11 bases. The CDR3 length is 17 residues. Per germline, CDR1 SGHVS and CDR2 FQNEAQ. The trim removed 5 bases at V and 7 bases at J, leaving 13 bases unmatched. CDR3 nucleotides: TGTGCCAGCAGCCTCAGTCCGGGACAGGGGGATCGCCAGCCCCAGCATTTT. Its protein product is CASSLSPGQGDRQPQHF.

The rearrangement uses TRBV6-4 and TRBJ1-1; the match to TRBD1 covers 8 bases. The junction had 4 bases not matched to a gene; V was cut back by 6 bases and J by 1 base. Germline-derived CDR1 and CDR2 are MRHNA and SNTAGT. This CDR3 is 14 amino acids long. CDR3 region: CASRRTGSNTEAFF. The CDR3 bases are TGTGCCAGCAGGAGGACAGGGTCGAACACTGAAGCTTTCTTT.

This chain links TRBV15 with TRBJ2-7; D is possibly TRBD2 (5 bases). The V gene's germline CDR1 is LNHNV and CDR2 YYDKDF (reference sequence). V lost 3 bases to trimming and J lost 3 bases, with 15 bases between them. The CDR3 spans 15 residues. The CDR3 region is CATSSATGFRYEQYF. CDR3 DNA sequence: TGTGCCACCAGCAGTGCGACGGGATTCCGCTACGAGCAGTACTTC.

V usage is TRBV10-1 and J usage is TRBJ2-5, with 7 bases aligning to TRBD1. The CDR3 runs to 13 residues. Trimming removed 9 bases from V and 5 bases from J; junction bases left unmatched: 9. Germline V lookup: CDR1 WNHNN, CDR2 SYGVQD (reference sequence). The CDR3 DNA follows: TGCGCCAGTCGAAGGACAGGCCACGAGACCCAGTACTTC. It translates to CASRRTGHETQYF.

The chain joins TRBV27 to TRBJ2-7; D gene uncertain. CDR1 MNHEY and CDR2 SMNVEV come from the germline V gene (reference sequence). The CDR3 runs 15 residues. Trimming took 0 bases from V and 2 from J, leaving 11 bases between them. Here the CDR3 reads CASSLSTVGTYEQYF. In DNA, the CDR3 is TGTGCCAGCAGTTTATCGACTGTTGGCACCTACGAGCAGTACTTC.

The V and J genes are TRBV7-2 and TRBJ2-7, with D perhaps matching TRBD2 (7 bases). The CDR3 contains 14 residues. The V gene lost 2 bases and the J gene lost 7 bases, with 15 bases spanning the gap. From germline, CDR1 is SGHTA and CDR2 FQGNSA. CDR3 coding DNA: TGTGCCAGCAGCTTAACGTCGGGGGGCACGGAGCAGTACTTC. Translated, it gives CASSLTSGGTEQYF.

V and J are TRBV5-5 and TRBJ1-5, with D uncertain. The CDR3 spans 15 residues. Germline V gene lookup returns CDR1 SGHKS and CDR2 YYEKEE (reference sequence). Trimming removed 1 base at V and 0 bases at J, with 8 bases between. The CDR3 region has the DNA TGTGCCAGCAGCTTGAACGGTTATAGCAATCAGCCCCAGCATTTT. This translates into CASSLNGYSNQPQHF.

Comment on this clone: Other nucleotide sequences from this sample produce the same CDR3. V is TRBV28 and J is TRBJ2-7, with 12 bases lining up with TRBD1. The V gene end was trimmed by 5 bases and the J gene end by 7 bases; junction bases not matched to a gene: 9. Germline V lookup: CDR1 MDHEN, CDR2 SYDVKM. This CDR3 contains 15 residues. CDR3 nucleotides: TGTGCCAGCAGTGCTCCGGGACAGGGGGCGGGGGAGCAGTACTTC. Its translation is CASSAPGQGAGEQYF.

This clone was picked up one time. V is TRBV19 and J is TRBJ2-1; 15 nucleotides line up with TRBD2. The CDR3 is made up of 12 amino acids. Germline V CDR1 and CDR2: LNHDA, SQIVND (reference sequence). V gave up 9 bases and J gave up 14 bases; unmatched junction bases: 5. CDR3 bases: TGTGCCAGCGGACTAGCGGGGGGGCCGGAGTTCTTC. This codes for CASGLAGGPEFF.

The rearrangement links TRBV9 to TRBJ2-1, with D possibly matching TRBD2 (6 bases). The V gene's germline CDR1 is SGDLS and CDR2 YYNGEE. The V end lost 2 bases, the J end lost 6 bases, and 15 bases lay between the germline ends. The CDR3 spans 15 residues. The CDR3 is CASSVRRAGTNEQFF. CDR3 DNA sequence: TGTGCCAGCAGCGTTCGGAGGGCCGGGACCAATGAGCAGTTCTTC. Filled out from reference TRBV9 and TRBJ2-1, the complete variable domain reads DSGVTQTPKHLITATGQRVTLRCSPRSGDLSVYWYQQSLDQGLQFLIQYYNGEERAKGNILERFSAQQFPDLHSELNLSSLELGDSALYFCASSVRRAGTNEQFFGPGTRLTVL.

J is TRBJ1-1 and V is TRBV7-9, with D possibly TRBD1 on 6 matching bases. This CDR3 has 12 residues. Per the germline V gene, CDR1 is SEHNR and CDR2 is FQNEAQ (reference sequence). Trimming removed 4 bases from V and 8 bases from J, with 11 bases in between. This chain's CDR3 is CASSSQQGEAFF. DNA of the CDR3: TGTGCCAGCAGCTCCCAACAGGGAGAAGCTTTCTTT.

The V and J genes are TRBV6-1 and TRBJ1-2; D is uncertain. Trimming took off 5 bases at V and 8 bases at J, with 18 bases between the two ends. The germline V gene has CDR1 MNHNS and CDR2 SASEGT. The CDR3 runs to 14 residues. The CDR3 region is CASSYYDTTWGYTF. As DNA, the CDR3 is TGTGCCAGCAGTTATTATGACACCACCTGGGGCTACACCTTC.

The chain uses TRBV4-1 and TRBJ2-3; D is unresolved. The CDR3 loop spans 13 amino acids. V lost 3 bases and J 1 base, leaving 5 bases between the germline ends. Germline CDR1 is MGHRA and CDR2 is YSYEKL. The CDR3 DNA reads TGCGCCAGCAGCCACACAGGCACAGATACGCAGTATTTT. As protein: CASSHTGTDTQYF.

This rearrangement joins TRBV5-1 to TRBJ1-4; 7 bases fit TRBD1. V lost 3 bases to trimming and J lost 0 bases; unmatched junction nucleotides: 5. The length of the CDR3 is 16 residues. Looked up from germline, CDR1 is SGHRS and CDR2 is YFSETQ. Here the CDR3 reads CASSSGQPSTNEKLFF. The CDR3 DNA reads TGCGCCAGCAGCTCGGGACAGCCCTCAACTAATGAAAAACTGTTTTTT.

CDR3 in DNA: TGTGCCAGCAGTGACCTTGTGGGGGGGCGCGACTATGGCTACACCTTC. Its protein is CASSDLVGGRDYGYTF. This rearrangement joins TRBV6-1 to TRBJ1-2; the D gene is possibly TRBD1 (6 bases). Per the germline V gene, CDR1 is MNHNS and CDR2 is SASEGT. V was shortened by 3 bases and J by 3 bases, with 17 bases between the two germline ends. The CDR3 is 16 amino acids.

CDR3 sequence reads: CASSQEYQGMSSRSPLHF. CDR3 in DNA: TGTGCCAGCAGCCAAGAGTATCAGGGAATGAGCTCTCGTTCACCCCTCCACTTT. The chain employs TRBV14 and TRBJ1-6; a possible D gene is TRBD1 (5 bases). The CDR3 spans 18 residues. Trimming left V 0 bases short and J 9 bases short, with 21 bases between. The germline CDR1 and CDR2 sequences are SGHDN and FVKESK.

The gene calls are TRBV3-1 (or the pseudogene TRBV3-2) and TRBJ1-2; D not certain. Trimming removed 0 bases at V and 7 bases at J, with 6 bases between. The CDR3 is made up of 12 amino acids. Germline V gives CDR1 LGHDT, CDR2 YNNKEL (reference sequence). CDR3 coding DNA: TGTGCCAGCAGCCAAGATAGCCGTGGCTACACCTTC. Translated: CASSQDSRGYTF.

This CDR3 is CASSIDGEVIAQHF. The CDR3 DNA reads TGTGCCAGTAGTATAGATGGCGAGGTTATAGCCCAGCATTTT. The V gene is TRBV19, the J gene TRBJ1-5; D not resolved. V lost 0 bases and J lost 11, with 14 bases in between. CDR1 and CDR2 (germline): LNHDA, SQIVND (reference sequence). The CDR3 has 14 amino acids.

This clone was picked up one time. This chain joins TRBV4-1 and TRBJ2-7; D is possibly TRBD1 (6 bases). This CDR3 contains 15 residues. Germline loops: CDR1 MGHRA, CDR2 YSYEKL. V was pared by 0 bases and J by 6 bases, with 15 bases between. In nucleotides, the CDR3 is TGCGCCAGCAGCCAAGAAGGGGGATCAGGGCGCGAGCAGTACTTC. Translation: CASSQEGGSGREQYF.

The chain joins TRBV6-5 to TRBJ1-1; D gene uncertain. Germline V CDR1 and CDR2: MNHEY, SVGAGI. The CDR3 totals 13 residues. V gave up 0 bases and J gave up 8 bases, with 10 bases separating them. The CDR3 loop reads CASSYSVSQEAFF. In DNA form, the CDR3 reads TGTGCCAGCAGTTACTCTGTTAGCCAGGAAGCTTTCTTT.

This sequence joins TRBV7-3 and TRBJ1-2; unclear D gene. CDR3 size: 14 residues. V was shortened by 4 bases and J by 2 bases, with 11 bases between the two germline ends. The germline gives CDR1 SGHTA, CDR2 FQGTGA. The CDR3 DNA reads TGTGCCAGCAGCTCGGCAGCGGGCAACTATGGCTACACCTTC. Its translation: CASSSAAGNYGYTF.

J is TRBJ1-1 and V is TRBV5-1; D is unclear. This CDR3 has 15 amino acids. Germline loops: CDR1 SGHRS, CDR2 YFSETQ. V dropped 2 bases and J dropped 1 base, with 12 bases sitting between them. CDR3: CASSLDPGSNTEAFF. The CDR3 coding sequence is TGCGCCAGCAGCTTAGATCCGGGGTCGAACACTGAAGCTTTCTTT.

The rearrangement joins TRBV4-2 to TRBJ2-3, with TRBD2 matching 8 bases. Per germline, CDR1 LGHNA and CDR2 YNFKEQ. With V trimmed by 4 bases and J by 6 bases, 18 bases remained unmatched. CDR3 size: 18 residues. The CDR3 sequence is CASSLLGGGTRGGDTQYF. The CDR3 DNA sequence: TGTGCCAGCAGCCTTCTGGGGGGAGGGACTAGGGGAGGGGATACGCAGTATTTT.

This clone appeared a single time. The V and J genes are TRBV9 and TRBJ2-1, with D tentatively TRBD2 (5 bases). The V and J ends lost 2 bases and 2 bases respectively, with 11 bases between them. Germline loops: CDR1 SGDLS, CDR2 YYNGEE. The CDR3 totals 15 residues. The CDR3 loop reads CASSVRAAPYNEQFF. The CDR3 nucleotides read TGTGCCAGCAGCGTGAGGGCAGCTCCCTACAATGAGCAGTTCTTC.

This CDR3 reads CASSNNRGRTDTQYF. Written as DNA, the CDR3 is TGCGCCAGCAGCAATAACAGGGGTCGGACAGATACGCAGTATTTT. The gene calls are TRBV5-1 and TRBJ2-3, with 7 bases identical to TRBD1. V gave up 4 bases and J gave up 3 bases; unmatched junction bases: 8. CDR1 SGHRS and CDR2 YFSETQ come from the germline V gene. The length of the CDR3 is 15 residues.